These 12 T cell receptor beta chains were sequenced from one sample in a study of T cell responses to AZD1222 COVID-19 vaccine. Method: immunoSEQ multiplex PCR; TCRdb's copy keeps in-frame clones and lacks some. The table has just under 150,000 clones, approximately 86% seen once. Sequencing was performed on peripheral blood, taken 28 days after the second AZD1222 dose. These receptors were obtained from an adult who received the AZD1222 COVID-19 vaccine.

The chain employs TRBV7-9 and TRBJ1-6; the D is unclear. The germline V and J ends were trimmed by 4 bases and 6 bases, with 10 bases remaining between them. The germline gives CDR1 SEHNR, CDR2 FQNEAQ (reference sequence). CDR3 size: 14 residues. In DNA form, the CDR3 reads TGTGCCAGCAGCTCAGGTCGTCCTAATTCACCCCTCCACTTT. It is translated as CASSSGRPNSPLHF.

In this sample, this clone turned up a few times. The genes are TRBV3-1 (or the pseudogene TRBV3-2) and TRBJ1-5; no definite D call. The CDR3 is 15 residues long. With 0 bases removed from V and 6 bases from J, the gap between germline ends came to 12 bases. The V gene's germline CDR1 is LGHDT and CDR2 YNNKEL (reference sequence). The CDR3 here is CASSQDYTTGQPQHF. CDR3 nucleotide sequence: TGTGCCAGCAGCCAAGATTACACTACGGGTCAGCCCCAGCATTTT.

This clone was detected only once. The CDR3 loop reads CASSLTGGQPQHF. CDR3 in DNA: TGTGCCAGCAGTTTGACAGGAGGTCAGCCCCAGCATTTT. The chain joins TRBV12-3 or TRBV12-4 to TRBJ1-5, with D maybe TRBD1 (6 bases). The V and J ends lost 3 bases and 6 bases respectively, with 9 bases between them. CDR3 size: 13 residues.

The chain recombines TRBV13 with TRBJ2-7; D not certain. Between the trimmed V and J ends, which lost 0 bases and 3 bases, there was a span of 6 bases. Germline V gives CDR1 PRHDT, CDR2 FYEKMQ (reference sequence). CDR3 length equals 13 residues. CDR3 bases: TGTGCCAGCAGCTTAGGGCATTTCTACGAGCAGTACTTC. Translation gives CASSLGHFYEQYF.

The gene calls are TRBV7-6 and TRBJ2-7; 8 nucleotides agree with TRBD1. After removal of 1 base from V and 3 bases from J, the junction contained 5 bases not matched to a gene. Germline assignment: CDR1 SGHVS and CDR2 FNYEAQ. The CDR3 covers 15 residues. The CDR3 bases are TGTGCCAGCAGCTTAGAAGGACAGGGTCTCTACGAGCAGTACTTC. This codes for CASSLEGQGLYEQYF.

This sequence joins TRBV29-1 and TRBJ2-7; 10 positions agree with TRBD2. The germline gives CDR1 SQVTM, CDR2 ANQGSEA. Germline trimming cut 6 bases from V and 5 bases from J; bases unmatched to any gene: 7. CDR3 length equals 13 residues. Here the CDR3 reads CSVGRLAGDEQYF. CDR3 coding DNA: TGCAGCGTCGGAAGGCTAGCGGGAGACGAGCAGTACTTC.

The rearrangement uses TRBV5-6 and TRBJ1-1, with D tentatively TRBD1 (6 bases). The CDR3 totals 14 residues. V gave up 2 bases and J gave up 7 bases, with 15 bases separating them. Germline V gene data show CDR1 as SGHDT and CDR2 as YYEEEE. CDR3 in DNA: TGTGCCAGCAGCTTCGGGGGCTCCTCTGGTGAAGCTTTCTTT. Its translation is CASSFGGSSGEAFF.

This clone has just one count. The CDR3 nucleotides are TGCGCCAGCAGCTCCCATGGGGGGGGGCCCCAAGGTGAGCAGTTCTTC. Its protein is CASSSHGGGPQGEQFF. The V call is TRBV5-1, the J call TRBJ2-1; D perhaps matches TRBD2 (7 bases). Trimming took off 3 bases at V and 9 bases at J, with 22 bases between the two ends. This CDR3 has 16 residues. CDR1 is SGHRS, CDR2 YFSETQ, per germline. Drawing the rest from reference TRBV5-1 and TRBJ2-1, the complete variable domain is KAGVTQTPRYLIKTRGQQVTLSCSPISGHRSVSWYQQTPGQGLQFLFEYFSETQRNKGNFPGRFSGRQFSNSRSEMNVSTLELGDSALYLCASSSHGGGPQGEQFFGPGTRLTVL.

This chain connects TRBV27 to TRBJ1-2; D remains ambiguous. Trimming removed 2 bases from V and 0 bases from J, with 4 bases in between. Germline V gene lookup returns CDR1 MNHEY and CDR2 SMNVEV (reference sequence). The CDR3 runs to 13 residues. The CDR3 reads CASSLGPNYGYTF. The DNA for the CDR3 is TGTGCCAGCAGTTTAGGTCCTAACTATGGCTACACCTTC.

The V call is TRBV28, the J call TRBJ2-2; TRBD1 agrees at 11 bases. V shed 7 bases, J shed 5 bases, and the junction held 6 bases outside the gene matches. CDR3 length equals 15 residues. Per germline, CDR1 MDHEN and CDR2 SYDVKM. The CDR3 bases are TGTGCCAGCACCTGGGACAGGGGGAGAACCGGGGAGCTGTTTTTT. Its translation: CASTWDRGRTGELFF.

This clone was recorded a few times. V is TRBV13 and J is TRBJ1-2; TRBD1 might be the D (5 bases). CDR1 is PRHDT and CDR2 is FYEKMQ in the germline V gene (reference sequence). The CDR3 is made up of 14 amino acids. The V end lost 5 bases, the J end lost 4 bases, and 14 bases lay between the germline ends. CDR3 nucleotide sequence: TGTGCCAGCAGCCAAAGAACAGGAATCTATGGCTACACCTTC. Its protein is CASSQRTGIYGYTF.

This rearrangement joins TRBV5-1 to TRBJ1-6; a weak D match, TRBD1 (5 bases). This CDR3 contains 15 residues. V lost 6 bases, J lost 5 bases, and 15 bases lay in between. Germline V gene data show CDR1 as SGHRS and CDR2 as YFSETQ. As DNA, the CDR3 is TGCGCCAGCACGCTAAGCGGCAGGGATAATTCACCCCTCCACTTT. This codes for CASTLSGRDNSPLHF.